A selection of T cell receptor beta chains follows, all from one sample in a study of blood T cell repertoires in COVID-19. Sequencing was performed with immunoSEQ multiplex PCR; in TCRdb, only in-frame clones are kept and a portion is missing. Here the sample spans about 160,000 clones, about 74% being singletons. The sequenced sample consisted of peripheral blood. These TCRs come from a man aged 60 to 69 with acute or convalescent COVID-19. Both conserved end residues are part of each CDR3. The D gene is left open where the match is weak. For some rows the clone size is stated as once, few or many, or as a class when expanded; others skip it.

v_call	clone_size	j_call	cdr3_length	d_call	cdr3_nt	cdr3_aa
TRBV3-1/TRBV3-2	once	TRBJ2-3	13	.	TGTGCCAGCAGCCCAACAAGCACAGATACGCAGTATTTT	CASSPTSTDTQYF
TRBV19	once	TRBJ1-1	13	.	TGTGCCAGTAGTATAGGGTCGGGCACTGAAGCTTTCTTT	CASSIGSGTEAFF
TRBV11-2	.	TRBJ2-7	14	TRBD1	TGTGCCAGCAGCTTACAGGACAGGGGGCGCGAGCAGTACTTC	CASSLQDRGREQYF
TRBV5-1	.	TRBJ2-5	14	.	TGCGCCAGCAGCTTTGGAGAATACCAAGAGACCCAGTACTTC	CASSFGEYQETQYF
TRBV4-2	few	TRBJ1-2	15	TRBD1	TGTGCCAGCAGCCAAGCGCAGGGGGCTTCCTATGGCTACACCTTC	CASSQAQGASYGYTF
TRBV5-4	many	TRBJ1-2	16	.	TGTGCCAGCAGCTTGGAAGGGGCCCTCGTAAACTATGGCTACACCTTC	CASSLEGALVNYGYTF
TRBV5-6	.	TRBJ2-7	16	TRBD1	TGTGCCAGCAGCTTGGGAGACAGGGGGGGCTTCTACGAGCAGTACTTC	CASSLGDRGGFYEQYF
TRBV27	once	TRBJ2-1	14	TRBD2	TGTGCCAGCAGTTTAATATCGGGGGGCAATGAGCAGTTCTTC	CASSLISGGNEQFF
TRBV11-2	.	TRBJ1-2	14	TRBD1	TGTGCCAGCAGCTTAGAGACAGGGGTTGGTCGCTACACCTTC	CASSLETGVGRYTF
TRBV6-6	.	TRBJ1-4	16	TRBD1	TGTGCCAGTAAAGGGACATCCGGGACAGGGGACGAAAAACTGTTTTTT	CASKGTSGTGDEKLFF